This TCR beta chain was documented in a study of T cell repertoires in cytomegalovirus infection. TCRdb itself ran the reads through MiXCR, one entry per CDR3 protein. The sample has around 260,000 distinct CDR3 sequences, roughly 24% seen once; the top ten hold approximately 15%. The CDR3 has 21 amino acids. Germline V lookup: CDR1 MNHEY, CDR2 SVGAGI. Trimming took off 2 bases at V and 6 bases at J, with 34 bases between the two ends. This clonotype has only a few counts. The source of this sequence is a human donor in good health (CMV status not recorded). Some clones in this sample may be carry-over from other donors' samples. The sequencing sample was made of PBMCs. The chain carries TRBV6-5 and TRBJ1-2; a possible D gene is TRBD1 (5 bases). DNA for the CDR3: TGTGCCAGCAGTTACCACCTCCCCCTGGGGCGACGATCGGCCCAGCGTGATGGCTACACCTTC. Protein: CASSYHLPLGRRSAQRDGYTF.